This T cell receptor beta chain emerged from a study of cytomegalovirus exposure and HLA in healthy donors. The length of the CDR3 is 14 residues. Trimming at V came to 5 bases and at J to 8 bases, leaving 9 bases not matched to a gene. Germline CDR1 and CDR2: MNHNY and SVGAGI (reference sequence). A multiplex PCR was run with 60 Vbeta primers and 13 Jbeta primers. Clones were sequenced by immunoSEQ multiplex PCR, and TCRdb holds only the in-frame ones, with some missing. The sample includes approximately 150,000 clones, approximately 80% of them seen just once. The receptor's source is a female donor in good health and CMV-seronegative. Sequencing was performed on PBMCs. The rearrangement uses TRBV6-6 and TRBJ1-2; 9 bases agree with TRBD1. The CDR3 loop reads CASSQGQGIGGYTF. The CDR3 region has the DNA TGTGCCAGCAGTCAAGGACAGGGGATCGGAGGCTACACCTTC.